This entry lists 21 T cell receptor beta chains sequenced from one sample in a study of CD8+ T cells in alopecia areata. Extracted RNA was reverse transcribed into cDNA, the sequencing template. Sequenced by immunoSEQ multiplex PCR; TCRdb stores in-frame clones only, minus some. The sample has roughly 150,000 clones; more than 45% are singletons. The material was CD8+ T cells sorted from blood, obtained at week 0. These receptors originate from a human donor with alopecia areata.

The J gene is TRBJ2-1, the V gene TRBV19; D gene ambiguous. V lost 1 base to trimming and J lost 10 bases, with 8 bases between them. Germline values: CDR1 LNHDA, CDR2 SQIVND (reference sequence). The CDR3 spans 12 residues. DNA for the CDR3: TGTGCCAGTAGTATAGCTGGAAGAGAGCAGTTCTTC. Translating gives CASSIAGREQFF.

The rearrangement uses TRBV5-1 and TRBJ1-1, with D unresolved. V was cut by 0 bases and J by 0 bases, with 6 bases left in between. Germline-derived CDR1 and CDR2 are SGHRS and YFSETQ. The CDR3 loop spans 14 amino acids. For the CDR3, the DNA is TGCGCCAGCAGCTTGGACAGACTGAACACTGAAGCTTTCTTT. It specifies CASSLDRLNTEAFF.

The chain joins TRBV4-3 to TRBJ2-3, with D perhaps matching TRBD2 (5 bases). In germline, CDR1 is LGHNA, CDR2 YSLEER. Trimming removed 0 bases from V and 0 bases from J, with 13 bases in between. This CDR3 spans 17 amino acids. The CDR3: CASSQDKASRSTDTQYF. Written as DNA, the CDR3 is TGCGCCAGCAGCCAAGACAAAGCTAGCAGAAGCACAGATACGCAGTATTTT.

Here the CDR3 DNA reads TGTGCCAGCAGCTTATCTCGGTCCGAAAAAGCTTTCTTT. Translated, it gives CASSLSRSEKAFF. The gene calls are TRBV7-8 and TRBJ1-1; D unclear. V lost 2 bases and J 9 bases, leaving 13 bases between the germline ends. CDR1 SGHVS and CDR2 FQNEAQ come from the germline V gene. CDR3 length: 13 residues.

The chain recombines TRBV5-6 with TRBJ2-1, with D uncertain. With 0 bases removed from V and 6 bases from J, the gap between germline ends came to 7 bases. The CDR3 spans 13 residues. Germline V gene data show CDR1 as SGHDT and CDR2 as YYEEEE. The CDR3: CASSLASLNEQFF. For the CDR3, the DNA is TGTGCCAGCAGCTTGGCCTCTCTCAATGAGCAGTTCTTC.

This clone was detected only a few times. The gene calls are TRBV5-6 and TRBJ2-1, with 10 bases identical to TRBD1. The CDR3 has 14 residues. The germline V gene encodes CDR1 SGHDT and CDR2 YYEEEE. With 3 bases clipped from V and 5 bases from J, the junction kept 2 bases outside the gene matches. CDR3 amino acids: CASSYGTGDNEQFF. CDR3 nucleotides: TGTGCCAGCAGCTATGGGACAGGGGACAATGAGCAGTTCTTC.

The chain uses TRBV7-2 and TRBJ2-7; perhaps TRBD1 as D (6 bases). Deletions cut 1 base from V and 2 bases from J, with 12 bases between. The CDR3 runs to 15 residues. In germline, CDR1 is SGHTA, CDR2 FQGNSA. DNA of the CDR3: TGTGCCAGCAGCTTAGGACAGGTACCAACCTACGAGCAGTACTTC. It specifies CASSLGQVPTYEQYF.

V and J are TRBV2 and TRBJ2-7; D possibly matches TRBD1 or TRBD2 (5 bases each). The germline gives CDR1 SNHLY, CDR2 FYNNEI. CDR3 length: 13 amino acids. The ends were cut back, 9 bases at V and 3 bases at J, with 15 bases in the middle. CDR3 residues: CASFSRDDYEQYF. The CDR3 DNA follows: TGTGCCAGTTTTAGCCGGGACGACTACGAGCAGTACTTC.

The V and J genes are TRBV29-1 and TRBJ2-5; possible D gene TRBD2, 6 bases. Germline values: CDR1 SQVTM, CDR2 ANQGSEA. Trimming shortened V by 3 bases and J by 2 bases, and 13 bases separated the two germline ends. The CDR3 has 14 amino acids. CDR3 amino acids: CSVELWRGQETQYF. The CDR3 nucleotides read TGCAGCGTTGAGCTCTGGCGGGGTCAAGAGACCCAGTACTTC.

The chain recombines TRBV12-5 with TRBJ1-2, with D possibly matching TRBD1 (5 bases). This CDR3 contains 14 residues. Germline CDR1 is LGHNT and CDR2 is FRNRAP. The germline V and J ends were trimmed by 4 bases and 7 bases, with 16 bases remaining between them. The CDR3 nucleotides read TGTGCTAGTGGTTGGCCCCGGCAGGGAGTTGGCTACACCTTC. Translated, it gives CASGWPRQGVGYTF.

The chain uses TRBV2 and TRBJ2-7; D is uncertain. Germline V lookup: CDR1 SNHLY, CDR2 FYNNEI. This CDR3 contains 14 residues. Trimming took 0 bases from V and 5 from J, leaving 11 bases between them. The CDR3: CASSEAGRQDEQYF. CDR3 nucleotides: TGTGCCAGCAGTGAAGCCGGCCGACAAGACGAGCAGTACTTC. Complete variable domain (other parts from reference TRBV2 and TRBJ2-7): EPEVTQTPSHQVTQMGQEVILRCVPISNHLYFYWYRQILGQKVEFLVSFYNNEISEKSEIFDDQFSVERPDGSNFTLKIRSTKLEDSAMYFCASSEAGRQDEQYFGPGTRLTVT.

This chain uses TRBV11-2 with TRBJ2-6; 7 nucleotides line up with TRBD2. CDR1 is SGHAT, CDR2 FQNNGV, per germline. V gave up 0 bases and J gave up 1 base; unmatched junction bases: 12. The length of the CDR3 is 20 residues. The CDR3 coding sequence is TGTGCCAGCAGCTTAGAAGAGCCGGGACTACAACCATCTGGGGCCAACGTCCTGACTTTC. It is translated as CASSLEEPGLQPSGANVLTF.

This chain links TRBV4-3 with TRBJ2-7, with 12 bases fitting TRBD2. Germline V gene data show CDR1 as LGHNA and CDR2 as YSLEER. There are 15 residues in the CDR3. V lost 0 bases and J lost 3; bases outside the gene matches: 0. This chain's CDR3 is CASSQETSGGYEQYF. The CDR3 DNA follows: TGCGCCAGCAGCCAAGAGACTAGCGGGGGCTACGAGCAGTACTTC.

The rearrangement links TRBV5-1 to TRBJ2-7; D may be TRBD2 (6 bases). The CDR3 runs 14 residues. Trimming shortened V by 4 bases and J by 0 bases, and 11 bases separated the two germline ends. Per the germline V gene, CDR1 is SGHRS and CDR2 is YFSETQ. This chain's CDR3 is CASSVGGDSYEQYF. In DNA form, the CDR3 reads TGCGCCAGCAGCGTCGGGGGAGACTCCTACGAGCAGTACTTC. The full variable domain, its missing parts supplied by reference TRBV5-1 and TRBJ2-7, is KAGVTQTPRYLIKTRGQQVTLSCSPISGHRSVSWYQQTPGQGLQFLFEYFSETQRNKGNFPGRFSGRQFSNSRSEMNVSTLELGDSALYLCASSVGGDSYEQYFGPGTRLTVT.

DNA for the CDR3: TGCGCCAGCAGCCCGCGACAGGTGGGGGATACGCAGTATTTT. Translated, it gives CASSPRQVGDTQYF. The chain joins TRBV4-1 to TRBJ2-3; tentative D call: TRBD1 (6 bases). Germline V gene data show CDR1 as MGHRA and CDR2 as YSYEKL. CDR3 length equals 14 residues. The V and J ends lost 4 bases and 6 bases respectively, with 14 bases between them.

This clone was seen a few times. The chain has TRBV4-3 and TRBJ2-7; TRBD2 matches 8 bases. From germline, CDR1 is LGHNA and CDR2 YSLEER. V was clipped by 2 bases and J by 10 bases; unmatched bases: 13. CDR3 length equals 15 residues. This chain's CDR3 is CASSQRRGAGDLQYF. The CDR3 DNA reads as TGCGCCAGCAGCCAAAGGCGTGGAGCGGGGGACCTTCAGTACTTC.

In this sample, this clone turned up once. The chain recombines TRBV13 with TRBJ1-1; D unresolved. Trimming pared 5 bases from V and 1 base from J, leaving 8 bases between. This CDR3 has 13 residues. Germline values: CDR1 PRHDT, CDR2 FYEKMQ (reference sequence). The CDR3 region is CASSKGGNTEAFF. The CDR3 DNA reads as TGTGCCAGCAGCAAGGGAGGGAACACTGAAGCTTTCTTT.

This clone was counted a few times. The V gene is TRBV4-3, the J gene TRBJ2-1; no firm D call. This CDR3 contains 17 residues. Germline V CDR1 and CDR2: LGHNA, YSLEER. Trimming took 0 bases from V and 9 from J, leaving 21 bases between them. The CDR3, as DNA: TGCGCCAGCAGCCAAGATCGTTCCTCCCTAGTAGTGGGTGAGCAGTTCTTC. Protein sequence: CASSQDRSSLVVGEQFF.

J is TRBJ2-5 and V is TRBV4-3, with a tentative D call TRBD1 (6 bases). The CDR3 runs to 13 residues. V was pared by 6 bases and J by 1 base, with 9 bases between. Germline V lookup: CDR1 LGHNA, CDR2 YSLEER. DNA for the CDR3: TGCGCCAGCAGGATAGGGGGCCAAGAGACCCAGTACTTC. This codes for CASRIGGQETQYF.

The chain employs TRBV30 and TRBJ2-7; no definite D call. The CDR3 runs to 14 residues. V lost 2 bases, J lost 2 bases, and 13 bases lay in between. The germline V gene has CDR1 GTSNPN and CDR2 SVGIG (reference sequence). CDR3 protein: CAWSTGSNPYEQYF. DNA of the CDR3: TGTGCCTGGAGTACCGGGTCAAACCCCTACGAGCAGTACTTC.

This chain connects TRBV30 to TRBJ2-5, with 13 bases that match TRBD2. In germline, CDR1 is GTSNPN, CDR2 SVGIG (reference sequence). Losses at the gene ends were 3 bases for V and 0 bases for J; bases not matched to a gene: 4. This CDR3 is 16 amino acids long. CDR3 region: CAWRGTSGAYQETQYF. The CDR3 DNA reads TGTGCCTGGAGGGGGACTAGCGGGGCCTACCAAGAGACCCAGTACTTC.